These 7 T cell receptor beta chains originate from one sample sequenced in a study of T cells in Graves' hyperthyroidism and ophthalmopathy. RNA transcripts served as the template for amplifying TCR beta CDR3 regions. The HTBI primer set served for first-round RT-PCR of the TCR CDR3. A single record per CDR3 protein comes from TCRdb applying MiXCR to the multiplex PCR reads. The sample lists 730,000 or so distinct CDR3 sequences, around a sixth occurring once. The sequencing sample was made of blood. The receptors originated from a woman aged 45-60 years with Graves' hyperthyroidism that later progressed to Graves' ophthalmopathy.

This clonotype has a handful of counts. The chain is built from TRBV27 and TRBJ2-5, with 13 bases that match TRBD2. CDR3 size: 17 residues. Germline V CDR1 and CDR2: MNHEY, SMNVEV (reference sequence). Trimming cost V 8 bases and J 5 bases; bases outside gene matches: 14. The CDR3: CASRTLGGTSGVETQYF. CDR3 coding DNA: TGTGCCAGCCGCACCCTGGGCGGGACTAGCGGGGTTGAGACCCAGTACTTC.

This clonotype was detected only a few times. The chain is built from TRBV30 and TRBJ1-5; D is unclear. The length of the CDR3 is 15 residues. V lost 2 bases and J 10 bases, leaving 21 bases between the germline ends. The germline gives CDR1 GTSNPN, CDR2 SVGIG (reference sequence). The CDR3 is CAWSSRTVQITPQHF. As DNA, the CDR3 is TGTGCCTGGAGTTCCCGGACCGTACAAATAACCCCCCAGCATTTT.

The sample holds many counts of this clonotype. The chain combines TRBV2 with TRBJ2-7; D is uncertain. CDR3 length: 13 residues. Germline V gene lookup returns CDR1 SNHLY and CDR2 FYNNEI. The V gene lost 2 bases and the J gene lost 2 bases, with 7 bases spanning the gap. The CDR3 is CASSETRTYEQYF. Here the CDR3 DNA reads TGTGCCAGCAGTGAAACCAGGACCTACGAGCAGTACTTC.

Regarding this clonotype: A much larger clone sits a single nucleotide away, making a read error possible. The chain couples TRBV3-1 to TRBJ1-2, with a possible D match to TRBD1 (5 bases). Per the germline V gene, CDR1 is LGHDT and CDR2 is YNNKEL (reference sequence). CDR3 length: 13 amino acids. CDR3 amino acids: CASSQVTAHGCTF. CDR3 in DNA: TGTGCCAGCAGCCAAGTGACAGCGCATGGCTGCACCTTC.

This clonotype has only one observation. V and J are TRBV20-1 and TRBJ1-2; D is perhaps TRBD1 (6 bases). This CDR3 spans 14 amino acids. CDR1 DFQATT and CDR2 SNEGSKA come from the germline V gene (reference sequence). V lost 1 base, J lost 4 bases, and 13 bases lay in between. The CDR3 bases are TGCAGTGCTAGAGGTTCCGGACAGATCTATGGCTACACCTTC. Protein: CSARGSGQIYGYTF.

This clonotype was seen repeatedly, ten times or more. The chain joins TRBV20-1 to TRBJ2-1; 8 positions match TRBD2. This CDR3 contains 15 residues. Per the germline V gene, CDR1 is DFQATT and CDR2 is SNEGSKA (reference sequence). V lost 0 bases to trimming and J lost 9 bases; unmatched junction nucleotides: 10. In DNA form, the CDR3 reads TGCAGTGCTAGAGATTCCAGCGGGGGCAGGGGTGAGCAGTTCTTC. Translated, it gives CSARDSSGGRGEQFF.

V and J are TRBV29-1 and TRBJ1-1; possibly TRBD1 for D (5 bases). Trimming removed 7 bases from V and 3 bases from J, with 15 bases in between. The CDR3 runs 13 residues. Germline V gene sequence: CDR1 SQVTM, CDR2 ANQGSEA. CDR3 coding DNA: TGCAGCGCCAAGAATGGGGGAGACACTGAAGCTTTCTTT. This encodes CSAKNGGDTEAFF. The whole variable domain, remainder taken from reference TRBV29-1 and TRBJ1-1, is SAVISQKPSRDICQRGTSLTIQCQVDSQVTMMFWYRQQPGQSLTLIATANQGSEATYESGFVIDKFPISRPNLTFSTLTVSNMSPEDSSIYLCSAKNGGDTEAFFGQGTRLTVV.